Following are 25 T cell receptor beta chains from one sample sequenced in a study of CD8+CD57+ T cells in acquired aplastic anemia. CDR3 and TCR beta VDJ profiling relied on genomic DNA as the template. TCRdb passed the reads through MiXCR, listing each CDR3 protein once. The sample holds approximately 380,000 distinct CDR3 sequences; 65% to 75% are singletons and the top ten take approximately 3.9%. The material sequenced was sorted CD4+, CD8+, or CD8+CD57+ T cells (not recorded which) from PBMCs. The receptors originated from a human donor in good health, serving as a control.

V and J are TRBV7-8 and TRBJ2-7, with D hard to call. This CDR3 comprises 12 residues. Germline V CDR1 and CDR2: SGHVS, FQNEAQ. V lost 1 base, J lost 6 bases, and 7 bases lay in between. The CDR3 sequence is CASSLDSGEQYF. DNA for the CDR3: TGTGCCAGCAGCTTAGATTCGGGCGAGCAGTACTTC.

This clonotype was picked up one time. The V and J genes are TRBV7-2 and TRBJ1-3; tentative D call: TRBD1 (5 bases). The CDR3 consists of 15 residues. Germline V CDR1 and CDR2: SGHTA, FQGNSA. Trimming cost V 5 bases and J 16 bases, with 27 bases left between them. This CDR3 is CASSIGHQSNTGEYF. In DNA, the CDR3 is TGTGCCAGCAGCATCGGACACCAGTCGAACACCGGGGAGTATTTT. Supplemented by reference TRBV7-2 and TRBJ1-3, the full variable domain reads GAGVSQSPSNKVTEKGKDVELRCDPISGHTALYWYRQSLGQGLEFLIYFQGNSAPDKSGLPSDRFSAERTGGSVSTLTIQRTQQEDSAVYLCASSIGHQSNTGEYFGEGSWLTVV.

Concerning this clonotype itself: At one end the junction does not follow the germline gene, possibly because of a read error. This chain connects TRBV11-1 to TRBJ2-7; D remains unclear. Germline values: CDR1 SGHAT, CDR2 FQDESV (reference sequence). The CDR3 totals 15 residues. The CDR3 nucleotides are TGTTCCAGCAGGTTAGGCCGGAATGCAGCCTACGAGCAGTACTTC. Translation: CSSRLGRNAAYEQYF.

The CDR3 loop is CAGSRAGQDSPLHF. The CDR3 region has the DNA TGTGCCGGTAGTAGGGCGGGACAGGATTCACCCCTCCACTTT. The chain carries TRBV6-1 and TRBJ1-6; TRBD1 matches at 8 bases. CDR1 and CDR2 (germline): MNHNS, SASEGT. V lost 11 bases and J lost 8; bases outside the gene matches: 11. The CDR3 covers 14 residues.

This chain joins TRBV20-1 and TRBJ2-7; D may match TRBD1 or TRBD2 (5 bases each). CDR3 length: 15 residues. The germline gives CDR1 DFQATT, CDR2 SNEGSKA (reference sequence). V dropped 2 bases and J dropped 2 bases, with 16 bases sitting between them. The CDR3 DNA follows: TGCAGTGCTAGATTCAACTGGGGGAACACCTACGAGCAGTACTTC. It specifies CSARFNWGNTYEQYF.

In the case of this clonotype: The conserved phenylalanine or tryptophan is not found at the CDR3 terminus, so this likely reflects a read error. The V gene is TRBV5-5, the J gene TRBJ1-1; D is uncertain. V was trimmed by 4 bases and J by 4 bases, leaving 14 bases between them. CDR3 length: 14 amino acids. Germline-derived CDR1 and CDR2 are SGHKS and YYEKEE (reference sequence). For the CDR3, the DNA is TGTGCCAGCAGCCCCGAGATAGCGGGCACTGAAGCTTTCCTT. Amino acids: CASSPEIAGTEAFL.

The rearrangement links TRBV9 to TRBJ2-7, with 7 bases that match TRBD1. The CDR3 length is 13 residues. V was clipped by 4 bases and J by 13 bases; unmatched bases: 14. CDR1 SGDLS and CDR2 YYNGEE come from the germline V gene. The CDR3 loop reads CASSLGEGARRYF. The CDR3 coding sequence is TGTGCCAGCAGCTTAGGCGAGGGGGCGAGGCGATACTTC.

This clonotype was counted many times. The J gene is TRBJ2-3, the V gene TRBV5-8, with 7 bases lining up with TRBD1. This CDR3 spans 12 amino acids. V shed 2 bases, J shed 15 bases, and the junction held 9 bases outside the gene matches. Per germline, CDR1 SGHTS and CDR2 YDEGEE. In DNA, the CDR3 is TGTGCCAGCAGCTTCATCGACAGGGCTCAATATTTT. This gives the protein CASSFIDRAQYF.

The chain employs TRBV11-2 and TRBJ1-1; D not resolved. The CDR3 spans 15 residues. Germline CDR1 is SGHAT and CDR2 is FQNNGV. V lost 6 bases and J 9 bases, leaving 23 bases between the germline ends. CDR3 loop: CASRPRRVLLSQAFF. The CDR3 bases are TGTGCCAGCAGACCTAGGAGGGTTTTGCTCTCTCAAGCTTTCTTT.

A remark on this clonotype: A junction boundary mismatches the germline segment, possibly from a read error. The chain is built from TRBV5-8 and TRBJ1-2; a weak D match, TRBD1 (6 bases). Looked up from germline, CDR1 is SGHTS and CDR2 is YDEGEE. This CDR3 contains 16 residues. CDR3 sequence reads: CASSSFEGGLNYGYTF. CDR3 in DNA: TGTGCCAGTAGCTCTTTTGAGGGGGGGCTAAACTATGGCTACACCTTC.

In this sample, this clonotype turned up many times. The chain links TRBV19 to TRBJ2-3; TRBD1 matches 7 bases. V was pared by 3 bases and J by 2 bases, with 14 bases of the junction left unmatched. This CDR3 is built from 18 residues. Looked up from germline, CDR1 is LNHDA and CDR2 is SQIVND (reference sequence). CDR3 sequence (DNA): TGTGCCAGTAGTATCTCTGGTGTGGGGGACAGAAACACAGATACGCAGTATTTT. It codes for CASSISGVGDRNTDTQYF.

This clonotype showed up just once. The gene calls are TRBV9 and TRBJ1-6, with unresolved D. The germline V gene encodes CDR1 SGDLS and CDR2 YYNGEE. The V and J ends lost 4 bases and 3 bases respectively, with 14 bases between them. The CDR3 extends over 16 amino acids. CDR3 amino acids: CASSPSGQGYNSPLHF. For the CDR3, the DNA is TGTGCCAGCAGCCCATCCGGGCAAGGCTATAATTCACCCCTCCACTTT.

At least ten counts were recorded for this clonotype. CDR3 in amino acids: CATSRAASGGNNEQFF. CDR3 DNA sequence: TGTGCCACCAGCAGAGCGGCTAGCGGGGGTAATAATGAGCAGTTCTTC. The V and J genes are TRBV15 and TRBJ2-1; TRBD2 agrees at 10 bases. The CDR3 runs to 16 residues. The J segment lost 7 bases and the V segment lost 1 base, leaving 7 bases of the junction unmatched. The V gene's germline CDR1 is LNHNV and CDR2 YYDKDF (reference sequence).

As concerns this clonotype: The DNA is left out, because the CDR3 cannot be placed on it with certainty; the CDR3 is given as TCRdb lists it. V usage is TRBV7-3 and J usage is TRBJ1-5; no DNA check was done on the table's D call, TRBD1. The CDR3 totals 14 residues, both ends included. Per the germline V gene, CDR1 is SGHTA and CDR2 is FQGTGA. The CDR3 spells CASSPVGGGSYEHF.

This clonotype was observed many times. V and J are TRBV5-1 and TRBJ1-6; possible D gene TRBD1, 5 bases. This CDR3 spans 15 amino acids. The V and J ends lost 4 bases and 5 bases respectively, with 13 bases between them. Looked up from germline, CDR1 is SGHRS and CDR2 is YFSETQ. The CDR3 coding sequence is TGCGCCAGCAGCAGCAGGGCTGGTAATAATTCACCCCTCCACTTT. It is translated as CASSSRAGNNSPLHF.

V and J are TRBV25-1 and TRBJ1-2; D remains unclear. Per the germline V gene, CDR1 is MGHDK and CDR2 is SYGVNS. The CDR3 has 13 amino acids. The V and J ends lost 6 bases and 10 bases respectively, with 18 bases between them. CDR3 bases: TGTGCCAGCAGAGAACCTCGCCCCGATGACTACACCTTC. This codes for CASREPRPDDYTF.

This CDR3 reads CASSQSQGVNRGYTF. The CDR3 region has the DNA TGTGCCAGCAGTCAATCCCAGGGGGTGAATCGTGGCTACACCTTC. The V call is TRBV6-1, the J call TRBJ1-2; 7 bases line up with TRBD1. This CDR3 comprises 15 residues. CDR1 and CDR2 (germline): MNHNS, SASEGT. With V trimmed by 5 bases and J by 7 bases, 13 bases remained unmatched.

This clonotype occurred many times. The V call is TRBV6-5, the J call TRBJ2-7; unclear D gene. Germline V gene data show CDR1 as MNHEY and CDR2 as SVGAGI. The CDR3 is 14 residues long. V was trimmed by 3 bases and J by 2 bases, leaving 11 bases between them. DNA for the CDR3: TGTGCCAGCAGTTATGTAGGGCTCCCCTACGAGCAGTACTTC. Amino acids: CASSYVGLPYEQYF.

This chain connects TRBV7-2 to TRBJ2-5; 8 bases agree with TRBD1. After removal of 1 base from V and 2 bases from J, the junction contained 3 bases not matched to a gene. Germline CDR1 is SGHTA and CDR2 is FQGNSA. The CDR3 is 15 amino acids. The CDR3 sequence: CASSLVGTGQETQYF. The CDR3 DNA sequence: TGTGCCAGCAGCTTAGTCGGGACAGGTCAAGAGACCCAGTACTTC.

The chain links TRBV20-1 to TRBJ2-7, with D perhaps TRBD1 (5 bases). V lost 5 bases to trimming and J lost 5 bases, with 22 bases between them. This CDR3 comprises 15 residues. In germline, CDR1 is DFQATT, CDR2 SNEGSKA (reference sequence). The DNA of the CDR3 is TGCAGTGCTGATGACAGAACCAACACCGTCCACGAGCAGTACTTC. Protein product: CSADDRTNTVHEQYF.

The chain joins TRBV7-9 to TRBJ2-3; 10 nucleotides align to TRBD2. Germline loops: CDR1 SEHNR, CDR2 FQNEAQ (reference sequence). Germline trimming cut 6 bases from V and 1 base from J; bases unmatched to any gene: 4. The CDR3 consists of 15 residues. In DNA form, the CDR3 reads TGTGCCAGCAGTACAAGCGGGGGGGGCACAGATACGCAGTATTTT. Translated: CASSTSGGGTDTQYF. The full variable domain, completed using reference TRBV7-9 and TRBJ2-3, is DTGVSQNPRHKITKRGQNVTFRCDPISEHNRLYWYRQTLGQGPEFLTYFQNEAQLEKSRLLSDRFSAERPKGSFSTLEIQRTEQGDSAMYLCASSTSGGGTDTQYFGPGTRLTVL.

This clonotype was seen repeatedly, ten times or more. In DNA form, the CDR3 reads TGTGCCTGTACGCCTGCGCTTGGGGGCTACGAGCAGTACTTC. Protein sequence: CACTPALGGYEQYF. The chain is built from TRBV19 and TRBJ2-7; D possibly matches TRBD1 or TRBD2 (5 bases each). Germline CDR1 is LNHDA and CDR2 is SQIVND (reference sequence). This CDR3 is built from 14 residues. Trimming took off 11 bases at V and 3 bases at J, with 20 bases between the two ends.

This clonotype was counted a few times. One junction end does not reproduce the germline sequence, and a read error may be involved. This chain connects TRBV6-6 to TRBJ2-7, with TRBD2 matching over 7 bases. The germline CDR1 and CDR2 sequences are MNHNY and SVGAGI (reference sequence). This CDR3 has 14 amino acids. The CDR3 nucleotides read TGTGCCACCAGTGACGGGGAGGGACGGGGCGAGCAGTACTTC. It translates to CATSDGEGRGEQYF.

This clonotype has ten or more counts. The rearrangement links TRBV20-1 to TRBJ1-4, with a weak D call TRBD1 (6 bases). Germline-derived CDR1 and CDR2 are DFQATT and SNEGSKA (reference sequence). The V end lost 0 bases, the J end lost 6 bases, and 11 bases lay between the germline ends. CDR3 size: 14 residues. CDR3 nucleotides: TGCAGTGCTAGAGAAGGGGGGCGGGATGAAAAACTGTTTTTT. Translation: CSAREGGRDEKLFF.

This clonotype has at least ten counts. This chain joins TRBV7-2 and TRBJ2-1, with D unclear. Germline V lookup: CDR1 SGHTA, CDR2 FQGNSA. CDR3 length: 13 residues. Trimming took 5 bases from V and 6 from J, leaving 11 bases between them. This CDR3 reads CASSRPGPNEQFF. The DNA for the CDR3 is TGTGCCAGCAGCCGACCGGGCCCCAATGAGCAGTTCTTC. Full variable domain (outside the CDR3, taken from reference TRBV7-2 and TRBJ2-1): GAGVSQSPSNKVTEKGKDVELRCDPISGHTALYWYRQSLGQGLEFLIYFQGNSAPDKSGLPSDRFSAERTGGSVSTLTIQRTQQEDSAVYLCASSRPGPNEQFFGPGTRLTVL.